This TCR beta chain stems from a study of OX40 agonist ivuxolimab in advanced cancers. The overall study: Allowance was made for prior anti-PD-1, anti-PD-L1 or anti-CTLA-4 therapy, and roughly 40% had some.

Overall study results and limits: At 0.1 to 3.0 mg/kg, CD4+ and CD8+ blood T cells expanded clonally by week 6.

Generated by immunoSEQ multiplex PCR, the TCRdb table keeps only in-frame clones and is missing some. This sample has 85,000 or so clones, with around 86% found just once. A remark on this clone: Its target is not known. A junction boundary mismatches the germline segment, possibly from a read error.

This CDR3 spans 11 amino acids. The germline V gene encodes CDR1 MDHEN and CDR2 SYDVKM. This specimen consisted of CD4+ or CD8+ T cells sorted from blood, obtained in a trial of the OX40 agonist ivuxolimab. The origin of this receptor is an adult with an advanced solid tumor such as melanoma, head and neck, liver or kidney cancer. The V call is TRBV28, the J call TRBJ1-1, with TRBD1 as a possible D gene (6 bases). In nucleotides, the CDR3 is TGTGCCAGCAGTTGGGACACCGAAGCTTTCTTT. Amino acids: CASSWDTEAFF.